This is a list of T cell receptor beta chains from one sample in a study of identical twins. TCRdb ran MiXCR on the 5' RACE reads and lists one entry per CDR3 protein. The sample has approximately 260,000 distinct CDR3 sequences; roughly 13% are singletons. Sequenced material: memory (CD45RO+) T cells sorted from blood. The receptor source for this set is a woman under 30 in good health. Both conserved end residues are part of each CDR3. The D gene is left open where the match is weak. Size values are once, few and many counts, or a class for expanded clones, and some rows have none.

d_call	v_call	clone_size	j_call	cdr3_nt	cdr3_aa
.	TRBV7-9	.	TRBJ2-7	TGTGCCAGCAGCTTAGGGACACAGGACGAGCAGTACTTC	CASSLGTQDEQYF
TRBD1	TRBV7-9	many	TRBJ2-1	TGTGCCAGCAGCTTGGACAGGGTTGCTGAGCAGTTCTTC	CASSLDRVAEQFF
.	TRBV27	few	TRBJ2-1	TGTGCCAGCAGTTCCTACTCCTACAATGAGCAGTTCTTC	CASSSYSYNEQFF
.	TRBV20-1	many	TRBJ2-3	TGCAGTGCTAGAGATGGGAAAAGGGAGGCGGATACGCAGTATTTT	CSARDGKREADTQYF
TRBD2	TRBV7-9	.	TRBJ2-7	TGTGCCAGCAGCTTGGGGACTAGTTCCGGCGAGCAGTACTTC	CASSLGTSSGEQYF
.	TRBV7-9	.	TRBJ1-4	TGTGCCAGCAGTCGCACTGGCTCAAATGAAAAACTGTTTTTT	CASSRTGSNEKLFF
.	TRBV20-1	few	TRBJ2-5	TGCAGTGCTAAACGGATGAAAGAGACCCAGTACTTC	CSAKRMKETQYF
.	TRBV3-1	few	TRBJ1-1	TGTGCCAGCAGCCAGAGTAGGGGCACTGAAGCTTTCTTT	CASSQSRGTEAFF
TRBD2	TRBV9	few	TRBJ2-5	TGTGCCAGCAGCGTAGGTACTAGCGGTGAGACCCAGTACTTC	CASSVGTSGETQYF
TRBD2	TRBV29-1	.	TRBJ2-1	TGCAGCCCACTAGCGTTGAGCTCCTACAATGAGCAGTTCTTC	CSPLALSSYNEQFF
.	TRBV20-1	.	TRBJ2-5	TGCAGTGCTAGAGATCCGACTCCACAAGAGACCCAGTACTTC	CSARDPTPQETQYF
.	TRBV5-4	few	TRBJ2-7	TGTGCCAGCAGCTTAAGTGGACGCGCTTCCTACGAGCAGTACTTC	CASSLSGRASYEQYF
.	TRBV7-9	many	TRBJ2-3	TGTGCCAGCAGCTACCGGCCCAGCGGAACCACAGATACGCAGTATTTT	CASSYRPSGTTDTQYF
TRBD2	TRBV20-1	.	TRBJ2-7	TGCAGTGCCTCCCTTTCTAGCGGCACGGGGGAGCAGTACTTC	CSASLSSGTGEQYF
.	TRBV4-1	few	TRBJ2-1	TGCGCCAGCAGCCGGGGGGGGCTAGCGGTCCTTGGGAATGAGCAGTTCTTC	CASSRGGLAVLGNEQFF
TRBD2	TRBV6-1	.	TRBJ2-6	TGTGCCAGCAACCTTAGCGGGAGGGCCGCTGGGGCCAACGTCCTGACTTTC	CASNLSGRAAGANVLTF
.	TRBV4-2	.	TRBJ1-2	TGTGCCAGCAGCCAAGATAGGAGGCAGGGAAACTATGGCTACACCTTC	CASSQDRRQGNYGYTF
.	TRBV12-3/TRBV12-4	.	TRBJ1-1	TGTGCCAGCAGTTTAGGGACACTCACTGAAGCTTTCTTT	CASSLGTLTEAFF
.	TRBV5-1	.	TRBJ1-3	TGCGCCAGCAGCTTGCAGACCTATTCCTCTGGAAACACCATATATTTT	CASSLQTYSSGNTIYF
.	TRBV7-2	.	TRBJ1-6	TGTGCCAGCAGCTTCTCAGCAGATAATTCACCCCTCCACTTT	CASSFSADNSPLHF
TRBD1	TRBV18	few	TRBJ1-4	TGTGCCAGCTCACCCCCGGGACAGATGAATGAAAAACTGTTTTTT	CASSPPGQMNEKLFF
TRBD1	TRBV7-2	few	TRBJ1-2	TGTGCCAGCAGCTTCCAGGGGGGACAGGGAAGATATGGCTACACCTTC	CASSFQGGQGRYGYTF
TRBD1	TRBV7-2	.	TRBJ2-7	TGTGCCAGCAGCTTAGGGGACAGGGATCTTCGCGAGCAGTACTTC	CASSLGDRDLREQYF
.	TRBV20-1	few	TRBJ2-5	TGCAGTGCTAGAGCGGGCCCGGGGACCCAGTACTTC	CSARAGPGTQYF
.	TRBV6-1	.	TRBJ1-6	TGTGCCAGCTTCCGGGACCTCTCCTATAATTCACCCCTCCACTTT	CASFRDLSYNSPLHF
.	TRBV7-3	.	TRBJ1-3	TGTGCCAGCAGTCACGACCGGCAGGCCAGAAACACCATATATTTT	CASSHDRQARNTIYF
.	TRBV7-7	.	TRBJ2-2	TGTGCCAGCAGCCCCGGAACCAATACACCGGGGGAGCTGTTTTTT	CASSPGTNTPGELFF
.	TRBV20-1	.	TRBJ2-1	TGCAGTGCCACTCCTCTTAAGGGGAGTAGCTCCTACAATGAGCAGTTCTTC	CSATPLKGSSSYNEQFF
TRBD2	TRBV7-9	many	TRBJ2-3	TGTGCCGCCGCGACCGGGACTACCTATCCTACGCAGTATTTT	CAAATGTTYPTQYF
.	TRBV14	.	TRBJ2-7	TGTGCCAGCAGTTTGGTGGACGAGCAGTACTTC	CASSLVDEQYF
TRBD1	TRBV7-9	few	TRBJ1-2	TGTGCCAGCAGCAGAAGCTCGGGACAGGGCTATGGCTACACCTTC	CASSRSSGQGYGYTF